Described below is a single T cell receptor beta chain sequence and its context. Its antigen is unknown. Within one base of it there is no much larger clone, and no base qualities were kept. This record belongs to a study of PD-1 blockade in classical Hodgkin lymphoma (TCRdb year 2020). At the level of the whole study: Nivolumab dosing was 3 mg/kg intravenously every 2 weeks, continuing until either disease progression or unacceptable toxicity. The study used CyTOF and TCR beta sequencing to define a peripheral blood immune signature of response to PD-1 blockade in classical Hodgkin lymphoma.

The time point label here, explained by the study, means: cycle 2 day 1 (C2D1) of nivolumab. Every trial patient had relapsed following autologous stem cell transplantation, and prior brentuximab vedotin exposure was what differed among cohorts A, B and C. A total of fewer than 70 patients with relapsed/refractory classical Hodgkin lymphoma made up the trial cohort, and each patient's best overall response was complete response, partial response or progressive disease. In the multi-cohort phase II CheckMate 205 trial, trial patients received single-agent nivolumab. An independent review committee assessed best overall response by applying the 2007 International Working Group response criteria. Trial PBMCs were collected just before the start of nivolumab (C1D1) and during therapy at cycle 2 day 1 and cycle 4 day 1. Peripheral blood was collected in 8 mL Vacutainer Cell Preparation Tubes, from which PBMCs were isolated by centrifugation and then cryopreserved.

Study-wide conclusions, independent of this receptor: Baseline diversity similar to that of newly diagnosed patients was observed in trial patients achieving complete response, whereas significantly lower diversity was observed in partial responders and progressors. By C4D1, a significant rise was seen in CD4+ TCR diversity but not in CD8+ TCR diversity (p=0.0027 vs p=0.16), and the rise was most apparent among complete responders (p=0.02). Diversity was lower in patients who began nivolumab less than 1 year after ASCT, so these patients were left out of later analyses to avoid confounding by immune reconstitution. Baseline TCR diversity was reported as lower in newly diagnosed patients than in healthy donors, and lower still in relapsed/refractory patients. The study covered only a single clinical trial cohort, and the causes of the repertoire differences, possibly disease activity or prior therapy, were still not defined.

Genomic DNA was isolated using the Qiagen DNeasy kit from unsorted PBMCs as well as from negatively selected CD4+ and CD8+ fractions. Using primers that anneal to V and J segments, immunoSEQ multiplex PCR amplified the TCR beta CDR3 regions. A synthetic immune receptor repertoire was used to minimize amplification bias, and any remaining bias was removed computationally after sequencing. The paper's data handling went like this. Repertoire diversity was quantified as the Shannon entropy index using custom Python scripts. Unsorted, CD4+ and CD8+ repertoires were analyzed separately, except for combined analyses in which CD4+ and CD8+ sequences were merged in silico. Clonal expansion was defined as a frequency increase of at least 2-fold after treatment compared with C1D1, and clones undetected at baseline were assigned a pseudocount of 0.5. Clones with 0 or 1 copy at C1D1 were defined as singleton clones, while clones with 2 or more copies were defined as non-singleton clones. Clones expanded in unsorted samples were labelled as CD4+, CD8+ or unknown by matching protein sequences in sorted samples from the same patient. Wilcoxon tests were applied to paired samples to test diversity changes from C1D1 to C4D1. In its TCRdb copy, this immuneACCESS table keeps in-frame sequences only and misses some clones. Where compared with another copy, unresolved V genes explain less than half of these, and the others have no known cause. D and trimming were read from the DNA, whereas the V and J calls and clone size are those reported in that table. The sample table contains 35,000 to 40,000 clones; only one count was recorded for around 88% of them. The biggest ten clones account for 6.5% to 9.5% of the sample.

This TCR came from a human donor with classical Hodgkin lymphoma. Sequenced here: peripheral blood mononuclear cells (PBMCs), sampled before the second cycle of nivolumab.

This receptor has the CDR3 CASRISGAGNYGYTF. At the DNA level, the sequence is TGTGCCAGCAGAATTTCAGGGGCCGGTAACTATGGCTACACCTTC. The rearrangement joined TRBV2 to TRBJ1-2; possibly the D gene is TRBD1, per 6 matching bases. The junction carries 15 bases between V and J, which are trimmed by 6 bases and 1 base respectively. The germline V gene specifies SNHLY as CDR1 and FYNNEI as CDR2. Including cysteine and phenylalanine, the CDR3 has 15 amino acids. This entry keeps only the CDR3 DNA: 45 bases, framed from base 1.